The 23 T cell receptor beta chains below all came from one sample that was sequenced in a study of blood T cells in healthy people across ages. The use of a sample-barcoded 5' primer and a J-beta primer mix characterized a second PCR of roughly 7 to 12 cycles. TCRdb itself ran the 5' RACE reads through MiXCR, one entry per CDR3 protein. The profile shows fewer than 2 million distinct CDR3 sequences, about 39% of them singletons. The specimen was blood. The receptors shown here come from a human donor in good health.

This clonotype was picked up a small number of times. The V call is TRBV27, the J call TRBJ2-5, with TRBD1 matching 8 bases. V was clipped by 6 bases and J by 5 bases; unmatched bases: 11. Germline CDR1 and CDR2: MNHEY and SMNVEV (reference sequence). This CDR3 has 15 amino acids. CDR3 in amino acids: CASSPGGAGGETQYF. CDR3 sequence (DNA): TGTGCCAGCAGCCCAGGGGGCGCTGGTGGGGAGACCCAGTACTTC.

This clonotype showed up just a few times. The chain recombines TRBV20-1 with TRBJ2-6; no clear D gene. Germline values: CDR1 DFQATT, CDR2 SNEGSKA (reference sequence). This CDR3 comprises 14 residues. V was pared by 0 bases and J by 2 bases, with 5 bases between. As DNA, the CDR3 is TGCAGTGCTAGAGATACCGCTGGGGCCAACGTCCTGACTTTC. Translated, it gives CSARDTAGANVLTF.

The V and J genes are TRBV4-2 and TRBJ2-2; the match to TRBD2 covers 11 bases. This CDR3 region has 17 residues. V shed 0 bases and J 2 bases; nucleotides not matched to a gene: 2. Germline-derived CDR1 and CDR2 are LGHNA and YNFKEQ. The CDR3 loop reads CASSQELAGVNTGELFF. DNA of the CDR3: TGTGCCAGCAGCCAAGAACTAGCGGGAGTAAACACCGGGGAGCTGTTTTTT.

The chain couples TRBV12-3 or TRBV12-4 to TRBJ2-7, with D tentatively TRBD1 (6 bases). This CDR3 region has 13 residues. The ends were cut back, 6 bases at V and 5 bases at J, with 14 bases in the middle. The CDR3 sequence: CASRPTGLDEQYF. For the CDR3, the DNA is TGTGCCAGCAGGCCCACAGGGCTCGACGAGCAGTACTTC.

This clonotype has more than one count but fewer than ten. This sequence joins TRBV7-2 and TRBJ2-1; TRBD1 agrees at 7 bases. Per germline, CDR1 SGHTA and CDR2 FQGNSA. CDR3 length: 15 residues. V was pared by 5 bases and J by 7 bases, with 11 bases of the junction left unmatched. The CDR3 region is CASSPGQFLGNEQFF. The DNA of the CDR3 is TGTGCCAGCAGCCCGGGACAGTTTCTAGGGAATGAGCAGTTCTTC.

This clonotype has only one observation. The V and J genes are TRBV15 and TRBJ2-4, with D maybe TRBD1 (6 bases). Trimming shortened V by 0 bases and J by 6 bases, and 9 bases separated the two germline ends. The CDR3 extends over 14 amino acids. Germline CDR1 is LNHNV and CDR2 is YYDKDF (reference sequence). The CDR3 nucleotides are TGTGCCACCAGCAGAGAAACAGGGATAAACATTCAGTACTTC. Translated, it gives CATSRETGINIQYF.

This sequence joins TRBV7-2 and TRBJ1-2; 10 nucleotides align to TRBD1. The germline V gene encodes CDR1 SGHTA and CDR2 FQGNSA. V gave up 4 bases and J gave up 9 bases; unmatched junction bases: 8. The CDR3 runs 14 residues. CDR3 sequence (DNA): TGTGCCAGCAGCTACCGTGGGACAGGGGCACGCTACACCTTC. Translation gives CASSYRGTGARYTF. Full variable domain (rest looked up from reference TRBV7-2 and TRBJ1-2): GAGVSQSPSNKVTEKGKDVELRCDPISGHTALYWYRQSLGQGLEFLIYFQGNSAPDKSGLPSDRFSAERTGGSVSTLTIQRTQQEDSAVYLCASSYRGTGARYTFGSGTRLTVV.

J is TRBJ1-1 and V is TRBV16; 8 bases map to TRBD1. Germline V gene data show CDR1 as KGHSY and CDR2 as FQNENV. The CDR3 sequence is 16 residues long. Trimming took 4 bases from V and 8 from J; bases not matched to a gene: 15. The CDR3 DNA follows: TGTGCCAGCAGCCGCCAGAGCAGGGGGCCCGGTTCAGAAGCTTTCTTT. Its protein is CASSRQSRGPGSEAFF.

As for this clonotype: This may arise from a read error, as a much more abundant clone is one base away. The chain combines TRBV3-1 with TRBJ2-1; D is possibly TRBD1 or TRBD2 (5 bases each). V was pared by 0 bases and J by 13 bases, with 19 bases between. Per germline, CDR1 LGHDT and CDR2 YNNKEL (reference sequence). The CDR3 runs 15 residues. As DNA, the CDR3 is TGTGCCAGCAGCCAAGATTTGAGTGGTTTTGGGACCCAGTTCTTC. It translates to CASSQDLSGFGTQFF.

A few counts support this clonotype. The chain uses TRBV6-6 and TRBJ2-1, with D possibly matching TRBD2 (6 bases). Germline loops: CDR1 MNHNY, CDR2 SVGAGI (reference sequence). With 5 bases removed from V and 9 bases from J, the gap between germline ends came to 17 bases. The CDR3 runs to 14 residues. CDR3 in DNA: TGTGCCAGCAGTCTCAACGGAGGGCAGCGTGAGCAGTTCTTC. It specifies CASSLNGGQREQFF.

This clonotype was seen a few times. The gene calls are TRBV4-2 and TRBJ1-6, with D hard to call. Germline CDR1 and CDR2: LGHNA and YNFKEQ. Trimming removed 3 bases from V and 8 bases from J, with 8 bases in between. The CDR3 extends over 13 amino acids. For the CDR3, the DNA is TGTGCCAGCAGCCAGGAAAGAGATTCACCCCTCCACTTT. Residues: CASSQERDSPLHF.

V is TRBV7-9 and J is TRBJ1-5; 8 bases agree with TRBD1. V was clipped by 5 bases and J by 1 base; unmatched bases: 10. Germline loops: CDR1 SEHNR, CDR2 FQNEAQ (reference sequence). CDR3 length: 17 amino acids. Here the CDR3 reads CASSQDDRGKSNQPQHF. CDR3 sequence (DNA): TGTGCCAGCAGCCAGGATGACAGGGGAAAAAGCAATCAGCCCCAGCATTTT.

The chain has TRBV27 and TRBJ2-3; D is undetermined. CDR1 is MNHEY, CDR2 SMNVEV, per germline (reference sequence). The length of the CDR3 is 16 residues. The V end was cut by 3 bases, the J end by 0 bases, with 13 bases between. The chain's CDR3 is CASSFLGRRSTDTQYF. The CDR3 DNA reads as TGTGCCAGCAGTTTCCTTGGGCGAAGGAGCACAGATACGCAGTATTTT.

The genes are TRBV10-3 and TRBJ2-1; D is ambiguous. Germline CDR1 ENHRY, CDR2 SYGVKD. The CDR3 covers 17 residues. V lost 0 bases to trimming and J lost 0 bases, with 12 bases between them. The CDR3 DNA reads as TGTGCCATCAGTGAGTCTCGCGGCGGAAGCTCCTACAATGAGCAGTTCTTC. Its translation: CAISESRGGSSYNEQFF.

The chain combines TRBV7-2 with TRBJ2-1; perhaps TRBD2 as D (6 bases). The V gene's germline CDR1 is SGHTA and CDR2 FQGNSA. This CDR3 has 14 residues. Trimming removed 5 bases at V and 1 base at J, with 9 bases between. CDR3 nucleotide sequence: TGTGCCAGCAGCGGTCGGGGGTCCTACAATGAGCAGTTCTTC. Translated: CASSGRGSYNEQFF. Complete variable domain (other parts from reference TRBV7-2 and TRBJ2-1): GAGVSQSPSNKVTEKGKDVELRCDPISGHTALYWYRQSLGQGLEFLIYFQGNSAPDKSGLPSDRFSAERTGGSVSTLTIQRTQQEDSAVYLCASSGRGSYNEQFFGPGTRLTVL.

The chain carries TRBV20-1 and TRBJ1-2, with 9 bases lining up with TRBD1. Germline-derived CDR1 and CDR2 are DFQATT and SNEGSKA (reference sequence). The CDR3 is made up of 12 amino acids. The junction had 5 bases not matched to a gene; V was cut back by 4 bases and J by 8 bases. CDR3 protein: CSAITGGKGYTF. Here the CDR3 DNA reads TGCAGTGCTATTACAGGGGGCAAGGGCTACACCTTC.

The chain carries TRBV4-3 and TRBJ1-6; D gene ambiguous. The CDR3 has 16 residues. V lost 4 bases, J lost 2 bases, and 12 bases lay in between. Germline CDR1 LGHNA, CDR2 YSLEER. The CDR3 coding sequence is TGCGCCAGCAGCCGAAGTAGGGCTGCCTATAATTCACCCCTCCACTTT. Its translation is CASSRSRAAYNSPLHF.

The J gene is TRBJ2-6, the V gene TRBV4-2, with a weak D call TRBD2 (5 bases). This CDR3 has 16 residues. The germline CDR1 and CDR2 sequences are LGHNA and YNFKEQ. Trimming stripped 1 base from V and 3 bases from J, with 10 bases between. The CDR3 nucleotides are TGTGCCAGCAGCCAAGGATCCCGGGGTGGGGCCAACGTCCTGACTTTC. Residues: CASSQGSRGGANVLTF.

The V and J genes are TRBV12-3 or TRBV12-4 and TRBJ1-6; a possible D gene is TRBD1 (6 bases). Trimming took 4 bases from V and 9 from J, leaving 19 bases between them. This CDR3 is built from 16 residues. DNA of the CDR3: TGTGCCAGCAGTTATCGAGGGGGGGTTAGAGGTTCACCCCTCCACTTT. Translating it yields CASSYRGGVRGSPLHF.

This chain connects TRBV5-1 to TRBJ1-2, with D possibly TRBD1 on 5 matching bases. The CDR3 is 14 residues long. The V gene's germline CDR1 is SGHRS and CDR2 YFSETQ. V shed 1 base and J shed 8 bases, with 15 bases lying between them. The CDR3 DNA follows: TGCGCCAGCAGCTTGTATCCAGGGTATGAGGGCTACACCTTC. Translation: CASSLYPGYEGYTF.

This clonotype was seen more than once but under ten times. Here the CDR3 reads CASSQGQGTSYEQYF. The CDR3 nucleotides are TGTGCCAGCAGCCAGGGACAGGGGACGTCCTACGAGCAGTACTTC. The chain links TRBV14 to TRBJ2-5; 10 nucleotides agree with TRBD1. Near its end, the DNA agrees better with TRBJ2-7, so the J call may be wrong. In germline, CDR1 is SGHDN, CDR2 FVKESK. The CDR3 runs to 15 residues.

This clonotype was observed a few times. The chain employs TRBV20-1 and TRBJ2-1; unclear D gene. Germline loops: CDR1 DFQATT, CDR2 SNEGSKA (reference sequence). The CDR3 has 15 residues. V lost 4 bases and J lost 0, with 13 bases in between. The CDR3 nucleotides read TGCAGTGCTACATTTTACACGAGCTCCTACAATGAGCAGTTCTTC. It yields the protein CSATFYTSSYNEQFF.

The chain links TRBV27 to TRBJ1-1, with D unclear. The CDR3 contains 17 residues. Germline V CDR1 and CDR2: MNHEY, SMNVEV (reference sequence). V lost 3 bases to trimming and J lost 0 bases, with 17 bases between them. CDR3 amino acids: CASSLAGSTWMNTEAFF. The CDR3 coding sequence is TGTGCCAGCAGTTTGGCTGGTTCTACATGGATGAACACTGAAGCTTTCTTT.